This T cell receptor beta chain appears in the sequencing data of a study of T cell responses to AZD1222 COVID-19 vaccine. Study observations and caveats: Targeting of unmutated variant regions was reportedly seen in nearly half of spike-specific TCRs. Females outnumbered males among donors, who were mostly white British; clonal diversity was possibly underestimated.

Trimming left V 4 bases short and J 2 bases short, with 9 bases between. CDR3 length: 13 residues. CDR1 LNHDA and CDR2 SQIVND come from the germline V gene (reference sequence). A word on this clone: Its specificity is not known.

Some second doses came at about 4 weeks and others at about 12 weeks; these were pooled. Libraries were prepared by immunoSEQ multiplex PCR; TCRdb keeps only in-frame clonotypes and omits some of them. The repertoire holds 70,000 to 95,000 clones, with 70% to 90% as singletons. The sequencing used peripheral blood, collected 28 days after the second AZD1222 dose. The clonotype was recovered from an adult who received the AZD1222 COVID-19 vaccine. The genes are TRBV19 and TRBJ2-7; D is undetermined. CDR3 residues: CASSRTVTYEQYF. CDR3 in DNA: TGTGCCAGTAGTAGGACCGTAACCTACGAGCAGTACTTC.